The T cell receptor beta chain under discussion was sequenced for a study of T cells in Graves' hyperthyroidism and ophthalmopathy. Authors of the study amplified TCR beta CDR3 regions from RNA transcripts. During a first-round RT-PCR of the TCR CDR3, the HTBI primer set was used. Using its own MiXCR run on the multiplex PCR reads, TCRdb lists one record per CDR3 protein. This sample has fewer than 450,000 distinct CDR3 sequences, with roughly 15% found just once. This clonotype was seen many times. The CDR3 runs to 14 residues. The germline V gene has CDR1 MDHEN and CDR2 SYDVKM. V was pared by 11 bases and J by 4 bases, with 8 bases of the junction left unmatched.

Material for sequencing was blood. This clonotype was obtained from a woman aged 55-69 years with Graves' ophthalmopathy. The rearrangement uses TRBV28 and TRBJ2-2; 9 bases are shared with TRBD2. The CDR3 sequence: CASRREGRTGELFF. CDR3 nucleotides: TGTGCCTCTCGGCGGGAGGGCCGCACCGGGGAGCTGTTTTTT.